One and the same sample provided the 8 T cell receptor beta chains below, sequenced in a study of blood T cell repertoires in COVID-19. Produced via immunoSEQ multiplex PCR; TCRdb's table is partial and in-frame only. This table has 200,000 to 300,000 clones, roughly 84% appearing once. Input material: peripheral blood. These TCRs come from a human donor in a cohort sampled during active COVID-19.

V and J are TRBV4-3 and TRBJ1-2; D is perhaps TRBD1 (6 bases). Per the germline V gene, CDR1 is LGHNA and CDR2 is YSLEER. The V and J ends lost 4 bases and 1 base respectively, with 10 bases between them. This CDR3 has 14 residues. The CDR3 protein is CASSPRQDNYGYTF. CDR3 DNA sequence: TGCGCCAGCAGCCCCCGACAGGATAACTATGGCTACACCTTC.

The V call is TRBV2, the J call TRBJ2-1; 10 positions agree with TRBD2. The trim removed 8 bases at V and 5 bases at J, leaving 6 bases unmatched. Germline CDR1 reads SNHLY; CDR2 reads FYNNEI. This CDR3 contains 14 residues. This CDR3 is CASSKSGGDNEQFF. The CDR3 DNA reads as TGTGCCAGCTCGAAAAGCGGGGGGGACAATGAGCAGTTCTTC. The full variable domain, with the rest looked up from reference TRBV2 and TRBJ2-1, is EPEVTQTPSHQVTQMGQEVILRCVPISNHLYFYWYRQILGQKVEFLVSFYNNEISEKSEIFDDQFSVERPDGSNFTLKIRSTKLEDSAMYFCASSKSGGDNEQFFGPGTRLTVL.

V and J are TRBV5-6 and TRBJ1-2; the D gene is possibly TRBD1 (6 bases). V dropped 2 bases and J dropped 6 bases, with 14 bases sitting between them. Germline V gene data show CDR1 as SGHDT and CDR2 as YYEEEE. The CDR3 has 14 residues. Here the CDR3 DNA reads TGTGCCAGCAGCTTATTACAGGGAGAGGATGGCTACACCTTC. The encoded protein is CASSLLQGEDGYTF.

The V call is TRBV2, the J call TRBJ2-1; 7 bases fit TRBD2. Per the germline V gene, CDR1 is SNHLY and CDR2 is FYNNEI. The ends lost 7 bases at V and 9 bases at J; junction bases unmatched: 15. The CDR3 sequence is 15 residues long. CDR3 residues: CASKRLAGIGGEQFF. The DNA of the CDR3 is TGTGCCAGCAAGAGACTAGCTGGAATAGGAGGTGAGCAGTTCTTC.

This chain uses TRBV7-8 with TRBJ1-3; a weak D match, TRBD1 (6 bases). CDR1 is SGHVS, CDR2 FQNEAQ, per germline. The CDR3 covers 13 residues. V was pared by 11 bases and J by 2 bases, with 13 bases between. The CDR3: CASSTGPGNTIYF. CDR3 bases: TGTGCCTCCTCGACAGGTCCTGGAAACACCATATATTTT.

The chain is built from TRBV11-2 and TRBJ2-5, with 10 nucleotides matching TRBD2. Germline CDR1 reads SGHAT; CDR2 reads FQNNGV. V was pared by 4 bases and J by 2 bases, with 4 bases of the junction left unmatched. The CDR3 has 15 residues. The CDR3 is CASSSSGGQQETQYF. The CDR3 DNA follows: TGTGCCAGCAGCTCTAGCGGGGGCCAGCAAGAGACCCAGTACTTC.

CDR3 nucleotide sequence: TGTGCCAGTAGTATAACGCTAGCGGGGGGACCAAGCTCCTACAATGAGCAGTTCTTC. This encodes CASSITLAGGPSSYNEQFF. V usage is TRBV19 and J usage is TRBJ2-1; 11 bases are shared with TRBD2. CDR1 and CDR2 (germline): LNHDA, SQIVND (reference sequence). Germline trimming cut 2 bases from V and 0 bases from J; bases unmatched to any gene: 9. This CDR3 is built from 19 residues.

This rearrangement joins TRBV28 to TRBJ2-5; TRBD1 agrees at 8 bases. The J segment lost 4 bases and the V segment lost 5 bases, leaving 15 bases of the junction unmatched. The CDR3 covers 17 residues. Germline V gene data show CDR1 as MDHEN and CDR2 as SYDVKM. CDR3 nucleotide sequence: TGTGCCAGCAGTCCAAGACAGGGGATTAACCTTCTAGAGACCCAGTACTTC. This translates into CASSPRQGINLLETQYF.